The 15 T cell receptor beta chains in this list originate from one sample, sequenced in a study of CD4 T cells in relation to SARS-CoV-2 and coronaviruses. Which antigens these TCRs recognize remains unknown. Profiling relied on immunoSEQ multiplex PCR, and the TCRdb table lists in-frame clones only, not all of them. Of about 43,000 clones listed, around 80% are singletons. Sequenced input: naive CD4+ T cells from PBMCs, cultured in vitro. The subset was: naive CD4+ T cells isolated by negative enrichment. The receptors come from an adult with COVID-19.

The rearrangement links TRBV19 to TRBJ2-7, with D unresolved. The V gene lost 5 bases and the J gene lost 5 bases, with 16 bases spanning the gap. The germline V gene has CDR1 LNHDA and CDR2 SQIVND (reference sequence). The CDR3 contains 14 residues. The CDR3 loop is CASSSEWASDEQYF. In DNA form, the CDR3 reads TGTGCCAGTAGTTCGGAGTGGGCCAGCGACGAGCAGTACTTC.

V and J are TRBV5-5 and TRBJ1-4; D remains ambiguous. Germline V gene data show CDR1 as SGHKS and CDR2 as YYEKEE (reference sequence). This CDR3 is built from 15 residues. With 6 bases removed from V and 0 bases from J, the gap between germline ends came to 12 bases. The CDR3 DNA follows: TGTGCCAGCACCCCTTACAGTGCAACTAATGAAAAACTGTTTTTT. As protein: CASTPYSATNEKLFF. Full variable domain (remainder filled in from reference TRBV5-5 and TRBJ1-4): DAGVTQSPTHLIKTRGQQVTLRCSPISGHKSVSWYQQVLGQGPQFIFQYYEKEERGRGNFPDRFSARQFPNYSSELNVNALLLGDSALYLCASTPYSATNEKLFFGSGTQLSVL.

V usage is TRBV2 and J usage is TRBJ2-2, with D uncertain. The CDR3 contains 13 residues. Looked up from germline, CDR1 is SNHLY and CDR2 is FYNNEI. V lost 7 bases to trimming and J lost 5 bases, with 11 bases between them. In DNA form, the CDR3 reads TGTGCCAGCACGGATAGACTTACCGGGGAGCTGTTTTTT. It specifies CASTDRLTGELFF.

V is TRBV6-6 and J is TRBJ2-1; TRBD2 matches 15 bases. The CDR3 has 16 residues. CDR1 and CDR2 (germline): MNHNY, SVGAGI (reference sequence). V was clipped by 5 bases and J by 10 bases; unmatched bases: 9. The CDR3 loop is CASSRTGTSGRREQFF. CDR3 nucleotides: TGTGCCAGCAGTCGAACCGGGACTAGCGGGAGGCGAGAGCAGTTCTTC.

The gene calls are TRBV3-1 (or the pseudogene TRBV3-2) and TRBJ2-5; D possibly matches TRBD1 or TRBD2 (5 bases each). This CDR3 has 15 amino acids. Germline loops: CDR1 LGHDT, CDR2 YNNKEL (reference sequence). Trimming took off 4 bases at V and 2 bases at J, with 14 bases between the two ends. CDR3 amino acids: CASSPAWGGQETQYF. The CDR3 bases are TGTGCCAGCAGCCCAGCCTGGGGCGGGCAAGAGACCCAGTACTTC.

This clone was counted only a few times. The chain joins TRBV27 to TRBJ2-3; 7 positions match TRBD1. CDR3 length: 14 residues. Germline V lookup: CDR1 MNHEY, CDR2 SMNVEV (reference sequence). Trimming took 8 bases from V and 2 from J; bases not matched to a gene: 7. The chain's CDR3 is CASGGGQNTDTQYF. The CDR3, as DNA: TGTGCCAGCGGTGGGGGACAGAACACAGATACGCAGTATTTT.

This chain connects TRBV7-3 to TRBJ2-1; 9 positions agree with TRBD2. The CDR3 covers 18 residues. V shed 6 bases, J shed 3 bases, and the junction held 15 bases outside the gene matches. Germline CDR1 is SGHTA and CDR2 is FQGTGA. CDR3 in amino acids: CASRWKGGSGSRYNEQFF. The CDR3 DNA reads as TGTGCCAGCAGGTGGAAAGGAGGTAGCGGGAGTCGCTACAATGAGCAGTTCTTC.

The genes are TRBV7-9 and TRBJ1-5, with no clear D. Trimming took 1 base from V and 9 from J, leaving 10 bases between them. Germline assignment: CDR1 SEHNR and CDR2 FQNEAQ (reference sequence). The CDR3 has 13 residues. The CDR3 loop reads CASSLGEFGPQHF. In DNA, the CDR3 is TGTGCCAGCAGCTTAGGAGAGTTCGGGCCCCAGCATTTT.

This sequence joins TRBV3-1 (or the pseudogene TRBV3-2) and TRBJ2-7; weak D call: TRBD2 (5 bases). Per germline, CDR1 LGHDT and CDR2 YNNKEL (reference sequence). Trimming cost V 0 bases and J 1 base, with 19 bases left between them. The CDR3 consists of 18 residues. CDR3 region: CASSQDRLRGRTSYEQYF. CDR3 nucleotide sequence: TGTGCCAGCAGCCAAGATCGCCTCCGCGGGCGTACATCCTACGAGCAGTACTTC.

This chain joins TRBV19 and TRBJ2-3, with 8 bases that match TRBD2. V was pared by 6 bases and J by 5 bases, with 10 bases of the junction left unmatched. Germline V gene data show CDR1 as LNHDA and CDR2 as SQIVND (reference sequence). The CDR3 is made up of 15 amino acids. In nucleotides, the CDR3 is TGTGCCAGTAGGAGGCTAGCGGCGGGGGGAGATACGCAGTATTTT. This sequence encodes CASRRLAAGGDTQYF.

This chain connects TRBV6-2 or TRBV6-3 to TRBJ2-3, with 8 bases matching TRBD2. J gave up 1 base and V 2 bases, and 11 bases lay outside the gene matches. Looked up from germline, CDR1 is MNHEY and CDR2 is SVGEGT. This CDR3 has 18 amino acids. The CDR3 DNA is TGTGCCAGCAGTTACGGCATCGCGGGAGGAATCCGCACAGATACGCAGTATTTT. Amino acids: CASSYGIAGGIRTDTQYF.

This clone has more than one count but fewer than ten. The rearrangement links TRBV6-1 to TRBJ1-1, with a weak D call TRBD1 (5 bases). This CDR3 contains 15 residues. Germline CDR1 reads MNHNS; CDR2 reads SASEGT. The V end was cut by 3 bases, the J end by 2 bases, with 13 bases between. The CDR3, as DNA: TGTGCCAGCAGTGACAGGGAAGGGATAAACACTGAAGCTTTCTTT. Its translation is CASSDREGINTEAFF.

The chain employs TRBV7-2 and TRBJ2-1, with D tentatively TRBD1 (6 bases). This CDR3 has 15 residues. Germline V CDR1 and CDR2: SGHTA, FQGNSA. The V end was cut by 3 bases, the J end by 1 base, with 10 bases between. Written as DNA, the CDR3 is TGTGCCAGCAGCTTCGACAGGTCGTCCTACAATGAGCAGTTCTTC. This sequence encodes CASSFDRSSYNEQFF.

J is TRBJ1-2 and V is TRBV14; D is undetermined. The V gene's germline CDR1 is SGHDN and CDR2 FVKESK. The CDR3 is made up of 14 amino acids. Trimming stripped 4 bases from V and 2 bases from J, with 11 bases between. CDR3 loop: CASSPPAVNYGYTF. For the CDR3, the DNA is TGTGCCAGCAGCCCGCCGGCCGTGAACTATGGCTACACCTTC. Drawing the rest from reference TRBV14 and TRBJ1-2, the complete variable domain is EAGVTQFPSHSVIEKGQTVTLRCDPISGHDNLYWYRRVMGKEIKFLLHFVKESKQDESGMPNNRFLAERTGGTYSTLKVQPAELEDSGVYFCASSPPAVNYGYTFGSGTRLTVV.

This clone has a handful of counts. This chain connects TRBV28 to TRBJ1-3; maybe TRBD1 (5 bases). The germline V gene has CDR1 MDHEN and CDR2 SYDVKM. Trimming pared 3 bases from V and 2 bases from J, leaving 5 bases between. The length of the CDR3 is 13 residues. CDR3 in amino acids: CASSFRAGNTIYF. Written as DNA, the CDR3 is TGTGCCAGCAGTTTCAGGGCTGGAAACACCATATATTTT.